This TCR beta chain was profiled in a study of cytomegalovirus exposure and HLA in healthy donors. The study, taken as a whole, reports: Later on, a genetic analysis was performed. It linked a missense variant in DCLRE1C with V- and J-gene trimming of TCR beta. Accurate prediction of HLA-A and HLA-B alleles (for most subjects) was reportedly achieved from TCR beta sequences. Most TCR beta V segments were productive about 87% or about 30% of the time in an earlier analysis.

A word on this clone: Antigen unknown.

CDR1 and CDR2 (germline): GTSNPN, SVGIG (reference sequence). This CDR3 has 15 residues. Trimming cost V 4 bases and J 2 bases, with 16 bases left between them. PCR amplification relied on 60 Vbeta primers (plus 13 Jbeta primers). TCRdb keeps only in-frame clones here, not all; method: immunoSEQ multiplex PCR. The sample carries about 140,000 clones, around 82% recorded once. The TCR originated in a man between 35 and 55 years old in good health and CMV-seropositive. This chain joins TRBV30 and TRBJ2-3; tentative D call: TRBD1 (6 bases). The sample consisted of PBMCs. The CDR3 DNA reads TGTGCCTGGACCCCCACAGGGAAGCTCACAGATACGCAGTATTTT. This codes for CAWTPTGKLTDTQYF.